The 14 T cell receptor beta chains in this list originate from one sample, sequenced in a study of post-analysis software for immune sequencing data. Study outcomes and limitations: Relative to controls, patients had a handful of TRBV segments at higher frequency, with TRBV5-6, TRBV5-1 and TRBV20-1 among these.

Unique molecular identifiers were carried by the TCR beta cDNA libraries. One entry per CDR3 protein results from TCRdb running MiXCR on the PCR reads. This table has about 680,000 distinct CDR3 sequences, roughly three fifths appearing once. Their cognate antigens are unknown. The specimen sequenced was blood. These receptor sequences come from a girl aged 2 to 9 with multiple sclerosis.

Only a few counts were recorded for this clonotype. CDR3 DNA: TGCAGGCTTTTCCAGCGGGGGGCCGTTGACAAAAACATTCAGTACTTC. Translating it yields CRLFQRGAVDKNIQYF. The rearrangement uses TRBV29-1 and TRBJ2-7; the match to TRBD2 covers 9 bases. The DNA end favors TRBJ2-4, so the J call may be wrong. The germline CDR1 and CDR2 sequences are SQVTM and ANQGSEA. The CDR3 spans 16 residues.

The chain couples TRBV20-1 to TRBJ2-6, with TRBD1 matching 8 bases. Germline values: CDR1 DFQATT, CDR2 SNEGSKA (reference sequence). J gave up 0 bases and V 6 bases, and 4 bases lay outside the gene matches. The CDR3 runs to 15 residues. CDR3 region: CSARTGHSGANVLTF. CDR3 sequence (DNA): TGCAGTGCGCGGACAGGGCACTCTGGGGCCAACGTCCTGACTTTC.

There are a few counts of this clonotype. This rearrangement joins TRBV7-2 to TRBJ2-1, with TRBD1 identical over 8 bases. This CDR3 has 18 residues. The trim removed 2 bases at V and 5 bases at J, leaving 14 bases unmatched. CDR1 and CDR2 (germline): SGHTA, FQGNSA. The CDR3 sequence is CASSLFPPGGANNNEQFF. CDR3 nucleotide sequence: TGTGCCAGCAGCTTATTTCCTCCAGGGGGCGCGAATAACAATGAGCAGTTCTTC.

Only a few counts were recorded for this clonotype. This chain links TRBV3-1 with TRBJ1-1; D not certain. Germline V CDR1 and CDR2: LGHDT, YNNKEL (reference sequence). The CDR3 contains 16 residues. The V end was cut by 0 bases, the J end by 3 bases, with 14 bases between. The CDR3 protein is CASSQETRERDTEAFF. The CDR3 coding sequence is TGTGCCAGCAGCCAAGAGACAAGGGAAAGGGACACTGAAGCTTTCTTT.

This chain connects TRBV20-1 to TRBJ1-6; D perhaps matches TRBD1 (5 bases). Deletions cut 4 bases from V and 6 bases from J, with 16 bases between. This CDR3 is built from 15 residues. CDR1 is DFQATT, CDR2 SNEGSKA, per germline (reference sequence). This CDR3 reads CSAIFPGTGNSPLHF. The CDR3, as DNA: TGCAGTGCTATTTTCCCGGGGACCGGTAATTCACCCCTCCACTTT.

The CDR3 protein is CASSRQIQNTEAFF. The CDR3 DNA sequence: TGTGCCAGCAGTCGACAGATCCAGAACACTGAAGCTTTCTTT. The chain joins TRBV6-2 or TRBV6-3 to TRBJ1-1; tentative D call: TRBD1 (5 bases). Germline-derived CDR1 and CDR2 are MNHEY and SVGEGT. This CDR3 region has 14 residues. V dropped 5 bases and J dropped 1 base, with 11 bases sitting between them.

The V gene is TRBV20-1, the J gene TRBJ1-1; D not certain. This CDR3 is built from 14 residues. V gave up 1 base and J gave up 3 bases, with 12 bases separating them. Germline V gene sequence: CDR1 DFQATT, CDR2 SNEGSKA (reference sequence). For the CDR3, the DNA is TGCAGTGCTAGAGGGTATCCGGGATACACTGAAGCTTTCTTT. As protein: CSARGYPGYTEAFF.

V gene TRBV6-2 or TRBV6-3 combines with J gene TRBJ2-1; the match to TRBD1 covers 7 bases. In germline, CDR1 is MNHEY, CDR2 SVGEGT. After removal of 4 bases from V and 10 bases from J, the junction contained 4 bases not matched to a gene. There are 12 residues in the CDR3. This CDR3 reads CASSLRQGEQFF. For the CDR3, the DNA is TGTGCCAGCAGTTTACGACAGGGCGAGCAGTTCTTC.

The chain combines TRBV24-1 with TRBJ2-7; D is undetermined. With 2 bases removed from V and 4 bases from J, the gap between germline ends came to 14 bases. Germline CDR1 is KGHDR and CDR2 is SFDVKD. The CDR3 extends over 15 amino acids. For the CDR3, the DNA is TGTGCCACCAGTGATTGGACCGCGTTATCTTACGAGCAGTACTTC. As protein: CATSDWTALSYEQYF.

The rearrangement links TRBV7-2 to TRBJ2-3, with D perhaps given as TRBD1 or TRBD2 (7 bases each). The ends were cut back, 4 bases at V and 0 bases at J, with 11 bases in the middle. The CDR3 spans 15 residues. Germline V gene sequence: CDR1 SGHTA, CDR2 FQGNSA. The CDR3 DNA reads TGTGCCAGCAGCTCAGGGGGGGGGAGCACAGATACGCAGTATTTT. Translated: CASSSGGGSTDTQYF.

The chain links TRBV11-2 to TRBJ2-1; D is unresolved. CDR1 is SGHAT and CDR2 is FQNNGV in the germline V gene. V lost 5 bases and J lost 15, with 14 bases in between. The CDR3 sequence is 11 residues long. DNA for the CDR3: TGTGCCAGCAGCAACGACCCAAAGCGGTTCTTC. It is translated as CASSNDPKRFF.

This clonotype was recorded a few times. V usage is TRBV4-1 and J usage is TRBJ1-1, with D unresolved. Per germline, CDR1 MGHRA and CDR2 YSYEKL. Trimming shortened V by 4 bases and J by 5 bases, and 11 bases separated the two germline ends. The CDR3 runs 13 residues. CDR3: CASSPLGSTEAFF. DNA of the CDR3: TGCGCCAGCAGCCCCTTGGGGAGTACTGAAGCTTTCTTT.

This clonotype was seen more than once but under ten times. The CDR3 DNA is TGTGCCAGCAGCTTAGATAGCTTTGGCCCAGGGTTTCAAGAGACCCAGTACTTC. Its translation is CASSLDSFGPGFQETQYF. The rearrangement uses TRBV11-2 and TRBJ2-5; perhaps TRBD1 as D (5 bases). The germline V gene encodes CDR1 SGHAT and CDR2 FQNNGV. The V gene lost 0 bases and the J gene lost 2 bases, with 19 bases spanning the gap. This CDR3 region has 18 residues.

This clonotype was seen once. The chain has TRBV20-1 and TRBJ2-3; D could derive from TRBD1 or TRBD2 (5 bases each). Germline V CDR1 and CDR2: DFQATT, SNEGSKA (reference sequence). This CDR3 is built from 16 residues. V shed 4 bases and J shed 2 bases, with 19 bases lying between them. CDR3 nucleotides: TGCAGTGCTATGGGGGTGGGGGAGACCATCACAGATACGCAGTATTTT. Protein product: CSAMGVGETITDTQYF.